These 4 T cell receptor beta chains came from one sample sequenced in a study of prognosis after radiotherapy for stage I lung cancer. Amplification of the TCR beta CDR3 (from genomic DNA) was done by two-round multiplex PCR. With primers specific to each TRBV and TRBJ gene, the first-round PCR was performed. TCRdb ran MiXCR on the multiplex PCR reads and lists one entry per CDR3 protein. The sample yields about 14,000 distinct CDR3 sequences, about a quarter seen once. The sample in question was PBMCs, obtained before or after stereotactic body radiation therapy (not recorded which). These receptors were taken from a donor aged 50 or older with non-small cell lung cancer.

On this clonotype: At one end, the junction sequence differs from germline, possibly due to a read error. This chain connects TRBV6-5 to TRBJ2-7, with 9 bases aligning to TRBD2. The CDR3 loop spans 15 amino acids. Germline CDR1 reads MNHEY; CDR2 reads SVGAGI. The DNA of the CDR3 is TGTGCCAGCAGTTCTCGTTCTAGCGGGGACCACGATCAGTACTTC. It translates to CASSSRSSGDHDQYF.

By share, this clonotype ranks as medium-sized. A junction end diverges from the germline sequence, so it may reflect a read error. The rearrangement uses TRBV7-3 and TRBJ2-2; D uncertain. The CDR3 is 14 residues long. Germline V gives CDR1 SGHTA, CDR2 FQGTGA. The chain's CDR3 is CASSLTPNAGELFF. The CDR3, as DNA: TGTGCCAGCAGCTTAACCCCGAACGCCGGGGAGCTGTTTTTT.

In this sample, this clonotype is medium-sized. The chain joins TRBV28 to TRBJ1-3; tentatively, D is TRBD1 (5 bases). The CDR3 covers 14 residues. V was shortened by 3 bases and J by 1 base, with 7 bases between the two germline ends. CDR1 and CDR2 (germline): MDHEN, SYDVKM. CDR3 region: CASSFGGSGNTIYF. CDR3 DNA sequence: TGTGCCAGCAGTTTTGGGGGGTCTGGAAACACCATATATTTT.

The CDR3 loop reads CSARNISRYTQYF. The CDR3 DNA reads TGCAGTGCTAGGAACATTAGCCGTTATACGCAGTATTTT. The V gene is TRBV20-1, the J gene TRBJ2-3; no clear D. The CDR3 sequence is 13 residues long. V was trimmed by 3 bases and J by 7 bases, leaving 14 bases between them. Per the germline V gene, CDR1 is DFQATT and CDR2 is SNEGSKA (reference sequence).